The TCR beta chain described here comes from a study of T cells in Graves' hyperthyroidism and ophthalmopathy. Trimming cost V 3 bases and J 0 bases, with 9 bases left between them. Germline V gene lookup returns CDR1 SGDLS and CDR2 YYNGEE. CDR3 length: 15 amino acids. Amplified TCR beta CDR3 regions derived from RNA transcripts. An initial round of RT-PCR targeting the TCR CDR3 relied on the HTBI primer set. Via MiXCR, TCRdb re-called the multiplex PCR reads, giving one row per CDR3 protein. The profile shows hundreds of thousands of distinct CDR3 sequences, 14% of them singletons. Newly diagnosed hyperthyroidism, duration under 2 months, in patients aged 18 to 65.

Material for sequencing was blood. The chain is built from TRBV9 and TRBJ2-2, with TRBD2 as a possible D gene (5 bases). This sequence originates from a woman between 18 and 29 years old with Graves' hyperthyroidism. The CDR3 DNA sequence: TGTGCCAGCAGCGCCGGACTCGCGAACACCGGGGAGCTGTTTTTT. This gives the protein CASSAGLANTGELFF.